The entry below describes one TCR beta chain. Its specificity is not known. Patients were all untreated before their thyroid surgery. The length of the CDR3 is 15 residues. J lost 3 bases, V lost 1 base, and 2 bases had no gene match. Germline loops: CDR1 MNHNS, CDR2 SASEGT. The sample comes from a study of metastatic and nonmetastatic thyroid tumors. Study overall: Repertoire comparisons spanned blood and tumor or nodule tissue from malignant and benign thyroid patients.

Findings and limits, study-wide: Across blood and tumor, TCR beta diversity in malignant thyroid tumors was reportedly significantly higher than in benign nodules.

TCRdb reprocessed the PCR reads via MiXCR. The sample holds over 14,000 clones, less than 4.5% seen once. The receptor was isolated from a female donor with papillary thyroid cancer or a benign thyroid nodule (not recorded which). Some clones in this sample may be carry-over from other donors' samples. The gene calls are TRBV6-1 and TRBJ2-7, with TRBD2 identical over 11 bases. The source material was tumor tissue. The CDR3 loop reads CASSEGLAGGYEQYF. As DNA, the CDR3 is TGTGCCAGCAGTGAAGGTCTAGCGGGAGGCTACGAGCAGTACTTC.